The T cell receptor beta chain under discussion was sequenced for a study of CD8 T cells in Susac syndrome. This CDR3 has 16 amino acids. In germline, CDR1 is DFQATT, CDR2 SNEGSKA (reference sequence). V was trimmed by 1 base and J by 1 base, leaving 14 bases between them. From blood CD8+ and CD4+ T cells, TCR beta sequences were generated. Random hexamers were used to reverse transcribe the RNA input (0.5 to 1 ug). TCRdb called the immunoSEQ multiplex PCR reads again in MiXCR, with one record for every CDR3 protein. The sample includes some 450,000 distinct CDR3 sequences, approximately 89% seen only once; the top ten take 0.09% to 0.15%.

This receptor was identified in a human donor with multiple sclerosis. The V and J genes are TRBV20-1 and TRBJ1-5; weak D call: TRBD1 (5 bases). Sequenced: CD8+ T cells from PBMCs. In DNA, the CDR3 is TGCAGTGCTAGAGTGCGTAGCAGGGCAAGCAATCAGCCCCAGCATTTT. The encoded protein is CSARVRSRASNQPQHF.